The clone carrying this T cell receptor beta chain was found once. Its antigen is not identified. This sample is part of a study of cytomegalovirus exposure and HLA in healthy donors. Here immunoSEQ multiplex PCR was the method, and the copy in TCRdb shows in-frame clones only, minus some. The data hold 200,000 to 250,000 clones, with 90% to 95% observed a single time. J gave up 5 bases and V 6 bases, and 4 bases lay outside the gene matches. Germline values: CDR1 SGHDN, CDR2 FVKESK. The CDR3 runs to 15 residues. The donors were part of the 120-subject validation cohort, which stood apart from the 666-subject first cohort. Broader study findings: Through in vitro validation, three CMV-associated chains were shown to be specific for CMV antigens. Later, an analysis found that TCR clusters from the first cohort tended to co-occur in the 120 or so validation repertoires.

Source material: PBMCs. The clonotype was recovered from a woman under 30 in good health and CMV-seronegative. The chain recombines TRBV14 with TRBJ2-2; 12 bases line up with TRBD2. The CDR3 DNA sequence: TGTGCCAGCAGACAGACTAGCGGGAGAACCGGGGAGCTGTTTTTT. Its protein is CASRQTSGRTGELFF.